This is a list of T cell receptor beta chains from one sample in a study of blood T cell repertoires in COVID-19. Some clones are missing from TCRdb's copy, which holds only in-frame ones; the method was immunoSEQ multiplex PCR. The sample has under 300,000 clones; 75% to 90% are singletons. The sample consisted of peripheral blood. The receptors derive from a woman in her 70s with acute or convalescent COVID-19. Each CDR3 is given with its conserved first and last residue. Each record gives: CDR3 DNA, CDR3 protein, J gene, D gene, CDR3 length, V gene, clone size. D genes are given only for firm matches. For some rows the clone size is stated as once, few or many, or as a class when expanded; others skip it.

cdr3_nt: TGTGCCAGCAGCCCGGGACTAGCGGGGGCCTCCTCCTACGAGCAGTACTTC; cdr3_aa: CASSPGLAGASSYEQYF; j_call: TRBJ2-7; d_call: TRBD2; cdr3_length: 17; v_call: TRBV7-9; clone_size: few
cdr3_nt: TGTGCCAGCGGTCGGGACGGGGGGGCCTACGAGCAGTACTTC; cdr3_aa: CASGRDGGAYEQYF; j_call: TRBJ2-7; d_call: TRBD2; cdr3_length: 14; v_call: TRBV2; clone_size: -
cdr3_nt: TGTGCCAGCAGCCCGCGGTCCGGGGGGCCCTACAATGAGCAGTTCTTC; cdr3_aa: CASSPRSGGPYNEQFF; j_call: TRBJ2-1; d_call: -; cdr3_length: 16; v_call: TRBV3-1/TRBV3-2; clone_size: -
cdr3_nt: TGTGCCAGCAGCTGGGGACAGTCGAACACTGAAGCTTTCTTT; cdr3_aa: CASSWGQSNTEAFF; j_call: TRBJ1-1; d_call: TRBD1; cdr3_length: 14; v_call: TRBV11-1; clone_size: once
cdr3_nt: TGCAGCGTTGGAGTGCTTACTAGCGGGGGCCTTGGGGAGCAGTTCTTC; cdr3_aa: CSVGVLTSGGLGEQFF; j_call: TRBJ2-1; d_call: TRBD2; cdr3_length: 16; v_call: TRBV29-1; clone_size: -
cdr3_nt: TGTGCCAGCAGCCCTGACACTCAAGAGACCCAGTACTTC; cdr3_aa: CASSPDTQETQYF; j_call: TRBJ2-5; d_call: -; cdr3_length: 13; v_call: TRBV7-9; clone_size: -
cdr3_nt: TGTGCCAGCTCGCAACAGAGTCAGGGCTACACCTTC; cdr3_aa: CASSQQSQGYTF; j_call: TRBJ1-2; d_call: -; cdr3_length: 12; v_call: TRBV18; clone_size: -
cdr3_nt: TGCGCCAGCAGCTTCGACACGGGGACTAGCGGGGAGCAGTACTTC; cdr3_aa: CASSFDTGTSGEQYF; j_call: TRBJ2-7; d_call: TRBD2; cdr3_length: 15; v_call: TRBV5-1; clone_size: -
cdr3_nt: TGTGCCAGCAGTCGGGACAGAGTGAGAGATACGCAGTATTTT; cdr3_aa: CASSRDRVRDTQYF; j_call: TRBJ2-3; d_call: TRBD1; cdr3_length: 14; v_call: TRBV2; clone_size: -
cdr3_nt: TGCGCCAGCAGTGTATCCAGGGGGGAAACTGAAGCTTTCTTT; cdr3_aa: CASSVSRGETEAFF; j_call: TRBJ1-1; d_call: TRBD1; cdr3_length: 14; v_call: TRBV10-1; clone_size: -
cdr3_nt: TGTGCTAGTGGAACGGGGGGGCTGGGGACCCAGTACTTC; cdr3_aa: CASGTGGLGTQYF; j_call: TRBJ2-5; d_call: TRBD2; cdr3_length: 13; v_call: TRBV12-5; clone_size: -
cdr3_nt: TGTGCCAGCAGTGAAGGGGCCTCTTCCTCTTATGAAAAACTGTTTTTT; cdr3_aa: CASSEGASSSYEKLFF; j_call: TRBJ1-4; d_call: -; cdr3_length: 16; v_call: TRBV25-1; clone_size: -
cdr3_nt: TGTGCCAGCAGCCGGGGGGCCCCCGGGGAGCTGTTTTTT; cdr3_aa: CASSRGAPGELFF; j_call: TRBJ2-2; d_call: -; cdr3_length: 13; v_call: TRBV11-2; clone_size: -
cdr3_nt: TGTGCCAGCAGCCAAGAGGTCAGAAGTACAGATACGCAGTATTTT; cdr3_aa: CASSQEVRSTDTQYF; j_call: TRBJ2-3; d_call: -; cdr3_length: 15; v_call: TRBV3-1/TRBV3-2; clone_size: few
cdr3_nt: TGCGCCAGCAGCTTGGAAGGCACGGGGGGCATGCAGTACTTC; cdr3_aa: CASSLEGTGGMQYF; j_call: TRBJ2-7; d_call: -; cdr3_length: 14; v_call: TRBV5-1; clone_size: -
cdr3_nt: TGTGCAAGTCGCGGGACTAGCGGAAACACCGGGGAGCTGTTTTTT; cdr3_aa: CASRGTSGNTGELFF; j_call: TRBJ2-2; d_call: -; cdr3_length: 15; v_call: TRBV12-2; clone_size: -
cdr3_nt: TGTGCCAGCAGCTTTCTAGCGGGGGGCCACCAGAGTACGCAGTATTTT; cdr3_aa: CASSFLAGGHQSTQYF; j_call: TRBJ2-3; d_call: TRBD2; cdr3_length: 16; v_call: TRBV3-1/TRBV3-2; clone_size: -
cdr3_nt: TGCGCCAGCAGCTTAACAGCCGGGACATCAATCTCCTACGAGCAGTACTTC; cdr3_aa: CASSLTAGTSISYEQYF; j_call: TRBJ2-7; d_call: -; cdr3_length: 17; v_call: TRBV5-1; clone_size: few
cdr3_nt: TGTGCCAGCAGCCAATTTAGCGGGCGGGGGCAAGAGACCCAGTACTTC; cdr3_aa: CASSQFSGRGQETQYF; j_call: TRBJ2-5; d_call: TRBD2; cdr3_length: 16; v_call: TRBV3-1/TRBV3-2; clone_size: once
cdr3_nt: TGCGCCAGCAGCTTGGCTCCGGGACAGGGACACTACGAGCAGTACTTC; cdr3_aa: CASSLAPGQGHYEQYF; j_call: TRBJ2-7; d_call: TRBD1; cdr3_length: 16; v_call: TRBV5-1; clone_size: -
cdr3_nt: TGCGCCAGCAGCCGCTCCGGGACTTTGACCTACGAGCAGTACTTC; cdr3_aa: CASSRSGTLTYEQYF; j_call: TRBJ2-7; d_call: -; cdr3_length: 15; v_call: TRBV4-1; clone_size: -
cdr3_nt: TGTGCCAGCAGCCAATCGGTTTACGGGAACACTGAAGCTTTCTTT; cdr3_aa: CASSQSVYGNTEAFF; j_call: TRBJ1-1; d_call: -; cdr3_length: 15; v_call: TRBV3-1/TRBV3-2; clone_size: -
cdr3_nt: TGTGCCAGCAGCCGGAACAGGGGAGCCACTGAAGCTTTCTTT; cdr3_aa: CASSRNRGATEAFF; j_call: TRBJ1-1; d_call: TRBD1; cdr3_length: 14; v_call: TRBV7-9; clone_size: -
cdr3_nt: TGTGCCAGCAGTTGGGGACAGGGGGCAGGGACCCAGTACTTC; cdr3_aa: CASSWGQGAGTQYF; j_call: TRBJ2-5; d_call: TRBD1; cdr3_length: 14; v_call: TRBV27; clone_size: -
cdr3_nt: TGTGCCAGCAGCCAAGTAGCGGGGGGTTCCTACGAGCAGTACTTC; cdr3_aa: CASSQVAGGSYEQYF; j_call: TRBJ2-7; d_call: TRBD2; cdr3_length: 15; v_call: TRBV14; clone_size: -